These 23 T cell receptor beta chains were sequenced from one sample in a study of T cell responses to AZD1222 COVID-19 vaccine (dated by TCRdb to the early 2020s). The time point tag for this specimen amounts to: about 28 days (+/-7) after the second vaccine dose. The library was obtained by the immunoSEQ multiplex PCR assay. TCRdb re-hosts the immuneACCESS table, in-frame sequences only. Its copies lack some clones; in the studies checked, an unresolved V gene accounts for under half of them, and the cause for the rest is not known. For this sample there are roughly 65,000 clones; over 65% appear just once. The ten largest clones capture approximately 25% of the sample. The sequencing here drew on peripheral blood, taken 28 days after the second AZD1222 dose. These TCRs come from an adult who received the AZD1222 COVID-19 vaccine.

This chain links TRBV7-9 with TRBJ2-5; 7 nucleotides agree with TRBD1. CDR3 length: 14 amino acids. Looked up from germline, CDR1 is SEHNR and CDR2 is FQNEAQ (reference sequence). With V trimmed by 6 bases and J by 5 bases, 9 bases remained unmatched. The CDR3 DNA follows: TGTGCCAGCAGAGGTAGAGGGGGCTGGGAGACCCAGTACTTC. Translated, it gives CASRGRGGWETQYF.

V gene TRBV19 combines with J gene TRBJ1-2, with D possibly being TRBD1 (5 bases). V was clipped by 8 bases and J by 4 bases, with 14 bases between them. Germline loops: CDR1 LNHDA, CDR2 SQIVND (reference sequence). The CDR3 covers 13 residues. CDR3 sequence: CASLQGRGYGYTF. The CDR3 DNA reads as TGTGCCAGTCTTCAGGGCCGGGGCTATGGCTACACCTTC.

The rearrangement joins TRBV11-3 to TRBJ2-3; D is unclear. Germline loops: CDR1 SGHNT, CDR2 YENEEA. This CDR3 region has 15 residues. V lost 5 bases, J lost 1 base, and 13 bases lay in between. CDR3 DNA sequence: TGTGCCAGCAGCCCCCGACAAGGCGGCACAGATACGCAGTATTTT. It codes for CASSPRQGGTDTQYF.

The V call is TRBV7-8, the J call TRBJ1-1; D gene unclear. V lost 5 bases to trimming and J lost 0 bases, with 10 bases between them. In germline, CDR1 is SGHVS, CDR2 FQNEAQ. The CDR3 spans 14 residues. The CDR3 protein is CASSPRPLNTEAFF. The DNA for the CDR3 is TGTGCCAGCAGCCCCCGTCCCTTGAACACTGAAGCTTTCTTT.

This clone was seen just once. The chain recombines TRBV3-1 (or the pseudogene TRBV3-2) with TRBJ2-3; D perhaps matches TRBD2 (5 bases). The CDR3 sequence is 12 residues long. Germline V gene data show CDR1 as LGHDT and CDR2 as YNNKEL (reference sequence). V was shortened by 3 bases and J by 5 bases, with 6 bases between the two germline ends. CDR3 nucleotide sequence: TGTGCCAGCAGCCAGAGGGTAGATACGCAGTATTTT. Translating gives CASSQRVDTQYF.

V is TRBV6-5 and J is TRBJ1-1, with D unresolved. Between the trimmed V and J ends, which lost 0 bases and 1 base, there was a span of 0 bases. The germline CDR1 and CDR2 sequences are MNHEY and SVGAGI. The CDR3 spans 12 residues. CDR3 amino acids: CASSYSNTEAFF. The CDR3 nucleotides read TGTGCCAGCAGTTACTCGAACACTGAAGCTTTCTTT.

The V and J genes are TRBV28 and TRBJ2-7; 8 bases map to TRBD1. The CDR3 spans 16 residues. In germline, CDR1 is MDHEN, CDR2 SYDVKM. V shed 5 bases, J shed 1 base, and the junction held 10 bases outside the gene matches. The CDR3 region has the DNA TGTGCCAGCAGTCCCCTCCCGGGACAGGCTTCCTACGAGCAGTACTTC. Protein product: CASSPLPGQASYEQYF.

The chain joins TRBV4-2 to TRBJ2-3; 11 bases align to TRBD2. Germline trimming cut 0 bases from V and 11 bases from J; bases unmatched to any gene: 10. Germline values: CDR1 LGHNA, CDR2 YNFKEQ. The CDR3 runs 16 residues. The DNA for the CDR3 is TGTGCCAGCAGCCAAGAGCCGGGACTAGCGGATTCGAAGCAGTATTTT. Protein: CASSQEPGLADSKQYF.

This clone was recorded many times. The rearrangement joins TRBV6-5 to TRBJ2-7; TRBD1 matches 10 bases. The CDR3 sequence is 15 residues long. V trimming: 4 bases; J trimming: 3 bases; junction bases outside the gene matches: 6. Germline CDR1 and CDR2: MNHEY and SVGAGI. CDR3 in amino acids: CASSSPGQGHYEQYF. For the CDR3, the DNA is TGTGCCAGCAGTTCACCGGGACAGGGGCACTACGAGCAGTACTTC.

CDR3 sequence: CASSLSGAVTYEQYF. The CDR3 DNA reads TGTGCCAGCAGCTTATCAGGTGCGGTCACCTACGAGCAGTACTTC. V and J are TRBV7-9 and TRBJ2-7; no reliable D call. Trimming took 2 bases from V and 2 from J, leaving 13 bases between them. The CDR3 runs 15 residues. Germline V gene lookup returns CDR1 SEHNR and CDR2 FQNEAQ (reference sequence).

This chain uses TRBV9 with TRBJ2-1; 10 positions match TRBD2. Trimming removed 4 bases from V and 4 bases from J; junction bases left unmatched: 5. Germline-derived CDR1 and CDR2 are SGDLS and YYNGEE. The CDR3 covers 15 residues. The CDR3 bases are TGTGCCAGCAGCCCAGCGGGAGGGGGATACAATGAGCAGTTCTTC. Translating gives CASSPAGGGYNEQFF.

The chain employs TRBV21-1 and TRBJ1-5. TRBV21-1 is noted as a pseudogene. The CDR3 is made up of 16 amino acids. The DNA of the CDR3 is TGTGCCAGCAGCCCCCAAGACCCCTGGGGCAATCAGCCCCAGCATTTT. This translates into CASSPQDPWGNQPQHF.

This sequence joins TRBV5-6 and TRBJ2-7, with TRBD2 as a possible D gene (5 bases). Germline-derived CDR1 and CDR2 are SGHDT and YYEEEE. V was cut by 4 bases and J by 6 bases, with 17 bases left in between. The CDR3 length is 14 residues. The CDR3 here is CASSRGPEGFEQYF. The CDR3 DNA follows: TGTGCCAGCAGCCGAGGGCCCGAAGGGTTCGAGCAGTACTTC.

This clone showed up just once. The V and J genes are TRBV5-1 and TRBJ1-2, with D unclear. This CDR3 comprises 14 residues. Trimming removed 0 bases from V and 4 bases from J, with 10 bases in between. Per germline, CDR1 SGHRS and CDR2 YFSETQ. The CDR3 loop reads CASSLGGEAYGYTF. The CDR3, as DNA: TGCGCCAGCAGCTTGGGCGGTGAGGCCTATGGCTACACCTTC.

The chain couples TRBV13 to TRBJ2-7; 8 positions match TRBD2. Germline V gene lookup returns CDR1 PRHDT and CDR2 FYEKMQ (reference sequence). With V trimmed by 0 bases and J by 0 bases, 7 bases remained unmatched. This CDR3 is 17 amino acids long. The CDR3 reads CASSLGRGLGSSYEQYF. In DNA, the CDR3 is TGTGCCAGCAGCTTAGGGCGGGGACTAGGAAGCTCCTACGAGCAGTACTTC.

This chain uses TRBV11-3 with TRBJ2-5; D is tentatively TRBD1 or TRBD2 (5 bases each). Looked up from germline, CDR1 is SGHNT and CDR2 is YENEEA. CDR3 length: 14 residues. Trimming removed 1 base from V and 5 bases from J, with 11 bases in between. The CDR3 loop reads CASSLGGEVETQYF. The CDR3 nucleotides read TGTGCCAGCAGCTTAGGAGGGGAAGTGGAGACCCAGTACTTC.

The V and J genes are TRBV25-1 and TRBJ1-1; D not certain. This CDR3 contains 15 residues. V lost 3 bases and J lost 1, with 12 bases in between. Germline V gene lookup returns CDR1 MGHDK and CDR2 SYGVNS. This CDR3 is CASSDREGWNTEAFF. The CDR3, as DNA: TGTGCCAGCAGTGACCGCGAGGGCTGGAACACTGAAGCTTTCTTT. Together with reference TRBV25-1 and TRBJ1-1, the CDR3 gives the full variable domain: EADIYQTPRYLVIGTGKKITLECSQTMGHDKMYWYQQDPGMELHLIHYSYGVNSTEKGDLSSESTVSRIRTEHFPLTLESARPSHTSQYLCASSDREGWNTEAFFGQGTRLTVV.

The rearrangement joins TRBV18 to TRBJ2-1; no reliable D call. The V end lost 0 bases, the J end lost 7 bases, and 7 bases lay between the germline ends. The CDR3 length is 13 residues. In germline, CDR1 is KGHSH, CDR2 LQKENI. This CDR3 reads CASSPPQVNEQFF. In nucleotides, the CDR3 is TGTGCCAGCTCACCACCGCAAGTAAATGAGCAGTTCTTC.

This rearrangement joins TRBV25-1 to TRBJ1-2; a possible D gene is TRBD1 (5 bases). Trimming removed 7 bases at V and 3 bases at J, with 9 bases between. The CDR3 contains 12 residues. Germline assignment: CDR1 MGHDK and CDR2 SYGVNS. CDR3 in amino acids: CASTQGDYGYTF. DNA of the CDR3: TGTGCCAGCACCCAGGGTGACTATGGCTACACCTTC.

The chain combines TRBV7-8 with TRBJ2-7, with D hard to call. V lost 4 bases, J lost 3 bases, and 7 bases lay in between. Germline CDR1 SGHVS, CDR2 FQNEAQ. The CDR3 has 12 amino acids. The CDR3 loop is CASSSGLYEQYF. The CDR3 DNA reads TGTGCCAGCAGCTCCGGGCTCTACGAGCAGTACTTC. The full variable domain, completed using reference TRBV7-8 and TRBJ2-7, is GAGVSQSPRYKVAKRGQDVALRCDPISGHVSLFWYQQALGQGPEFLTYFQNEAQLDKSGLPSDRFFAERPEGSVSTLKIQRTQQEDSAVYLCASSSGLYEQYFGPGTRLTVT.

The gene calls are TRBV27 and TRBJ1-1; D remains unclear. Germline V gives CDR1 MNHEY, CDR2 SMNVEV (reference sequence). The CDR3 has 13 residues. Trimming shortened V by 10 bases and J by 5 bases, and 17 bases separated the two germline ends. The CDR3 spells CATSLRVRTEAFF. The CDR3 DNA follows: TGTGCCACCTCTTTACGGGTGAGGACTGAAGCTTTCTTT.

This chain joins TRBV29-1 and TRBJ1-2; D gene ambiguous. Germline V CDR1 and CDR2: SQVTM, ANQGSEA. Between the trimmed V and J ends, which lost 5 bases and 2 bases, there was a span of 9 bases. This CDR3 spans 12 amino acids. The DNA for the CDR3 is TGCAGCGTTTCCGACGGAAACTATGGCTACACCTTC. Translated: CSVSDGNYGYTF.

The chain employs TRBV4-2 and TRBJ2-7; possibly TRBD2 for D (6 bases). CDR1 and CDR2 (germline): LGHNA, YNFKEQ. The CDR3 covers 17 residues. V dropped 0 bases and J dropped 6 bases, with 21 bases sitting between them. CDR3 nucleotides: TGTGCCAGCAGCCAAGATCCGATTCGACTAGGAGGGCTCGAGCAGTACTTC. This gives the protein CASSQDPIRLGGLEQYF.